The rows below give T cell receptor beta chains drawn from one sample of a study of cytomegalovirus exposure and HLA in healthy donors. Sequencing was performed with immunoSEQ multiplex PCR; in TCRdb, only in-frame clones are kept and a portion is missing. The table lists approximately 120,000 clones, around 78% of them singletons. Sequenced input: PBMCs. The source is a man between 18 and 29 years old in good health and CMV-seropositive. Both conserved end residues are part of each CDR3. The D gene is left open where the match is weak. Size tells how often a clone was seen (once, few, many) or the class of an expanded clone, and some rows leave it out.

D,J,V,size,CDR3,DNA
TRBD1,TRBJ2-2,TRBV5-1,.,CASSLVPGGTGRTGELFF,TGCGCCAGCAGCTTGGTCCCAGGGGGGACAGGGCGGACCGGGGAGCTGTTTTTT
.,TRBJ1-5,TRBV6-6,few,CASSYSADQPQHF,TGTGCCAGCAGTTACTCGGCTGATCAGCCCCAGCATTTT
.,TRBJ1-2,TRBV2,.,CASSEEQDGYTF,TGTGCCAGCAGTGAAGAACAGGATGGCTACACCTTC
.,TRBJ1-4,TRBV7-9,.,CASSLDGATNEKLFF,TGTGCCAGCAGCTTAGACGGGGCAACTAATGAAAAACTGTTTTTT
.,TRBJ1-3,TRBV6-1,.,CASSDYREAGNTIYF,TGTGCCAGCAGTGACTACAGGGAAGCGGGAAACACCATATATTTT
.,TRBJ2-2,TRBV27,.,CASSLLAAGELFF,TGTGCCAGCAGTCTACTTGCGGCCGGGGAGCTGTTTTTT
TRBD1,TRBJ2-3,TRBV6-5,few,CASSYSDRGWLQAQYF,TGTGCCAGCAGTTACTCGGACAGGGGGTGGCTGCAGGCTCAGTATTTT
TRBD1,TRBJ2-5,TRBV6-4,.,CASRNITGVPQETQYF,TGTGCCAGCAGGAACATCACAGGGGTCCCTCAAGAGACCCAGTACTTC
.,TRBJ1-1,TRBV14,.,CASSQDAGSDFTEAFF,TGTGCCAGCAGCCAAGATGCAGGTTCGGATTTCACTGAAGCTTTCTTT
TRBD1,TRBJ1-1,TRBV11-2,.,CASSSDRWPPEAFF,TGTGCCAGCAGCTCGGACAGGTGGCCGCCTGAAGCTTTCTTT
.,TRBJ1-6,TRBV13,.,CASSLGLSSPLHF,TGTGCCAGCAGCTTAGGCCTAAGTTCACCCCTCCACTTT
.,TRBJ2-3,TRBV13,.,CASTLGAAGDTQYF,TGTGCCAGCACTCTAGGGGCAGCGGGAGATACGCAGTATTTT
.,TRBJ2-1,TRBV6-5,.,CASSSAAASFYNEQFF,TGTGCCAGCAGTTCCGCGGCGGCTTCCTTCTACAATGAGCAGTTCTTC
.,TRBJ2-5,TRBV9,.,CASSSAMGSLVTQYF,TGTGCCAGCAGCTCCGCCATGGGGAGTCTGGTGACCCAGTACTTC
.,TRBJ1-1,TRBV7-6,few,CASSAGYGGIMNTEAFF,TGTGCCAGCAGCGCGGGGTACGGCGGAATTATGAACACTGAAGCTTTCTTT
TRBD2,TRBJ2-3,TRBV16,.,CASSPSGTTDTQYF,TGTGCCAGCAGCCCTAGCGGAACCACAGATACGCAGTATTTT
TRBD1,TRBJ1-2,TRBV6-5,.,CASSYGQGASDYGYTF,TGTGCCAGCAGTTACGGTCAGGGGGCAAGCGACTATGGCTACACCTTC
TRBD1,TRBJ1-2,TRBV6-5,.,CASSTGQGPFIGYTF,TGTGCCAGCAGTACGGGACAGGGACCCTTTATCGGCTACACCTTC
TRBD2,TRBJ2-2,TRBV28,once,CASRFLAGGPGELFF,TGTGCCAGCAGGTTCTTAGCGGGGGGGCCCGGGGAGCTGTTTTTT
TRBD2,TRBJ2-3,TRBV6-5,.,CASTLTSGGSDTQYF,TGTGCCAGCACCCTAACTAGCGGGGGGTCAGATACGCAGTATTTT
TRBD2,TRBJ2-2,TRBV19,.,CASKDRTSGNTGELFF,TGTGCCAGTAAAGACCGGACTAGCGGGAACACCGGGGAGCTGTTTTTT
.,TRBJ2-1,TRBV5-6,.,CASSLSQGIPNEQFF,TGTGCCAGCAGCTTGAGTCAGGGGATACCCAATGAGCAGTTCTTC
.,TRBJ1-3,TRBV6-1,.,CASALLSGNTIYF,TGTGCCAGCGCCCTACTCTCTGGAAACACCATATATTTT
.,TRBJ2-5,TRBV9,.,CASSVEDPGETQYF,TGTGCCAGCAGCGTAGAAGATCCGGGAGAGACCCAGTACTTC
TRBD1,TRBJ2-1,TRBV5-1,.,CASSLGGQSYNEQFF,TGCGCCAGCAGCTTAGGGGGACAGAGTTACAATGAGCAGTTCTTC
.,TRBJ1-5,TRBV7-8,once,CASSPVRGGQPQHF,TGTGCCAGCAGCCCGGTGAGGGGAGGGCAGCCCCAGCATTTT
TRBD2,TRBJ2-1,TRBV11-2,.,CASSLGWTSGGYNEQFF,TGTGCCAGCAGCTTAGGATGGACTAGCGGGGGTTACAATGAGCAGTTCTTC
.,TRBJ1-1,TRBV7-6,once,CASSSSGGNTEAFF,TGTGCCAGCAGCTCTTCGGGAGGGAACACTGAAGCTTTCTTT
TRBD1,TRBJ2-5,TRBV5-1,.,CASSLEGTGVETQYF,TGCGCCAGCAGCTTGGAGGGGACAGGGGTGGAGACCCAGTACTTC
TRBD2,TRBJ2-2,TRBV18,.,CASSPRPGGQAGELFF,TGTGCCAGCTCACCCCGCCCGGGGGGGCAGGCCGGGGAGCTGTTTTTT
TRBD2,TRBJ2-1,TRBV28,.,CASSLAGDSYNEQFF,TGTGCCAGCAGTTTAGCGGGGGACTCCTACAATGAGCAGTTCTTC
.,TRBJ2-7,TRBV30,few,CAWSRSAPGSGYEQYF,TGTGCCTGGAGTAGGTCCGCGCCAGGCTCGGGATACGAGCAGTACTTC
.,TRBJ1-1,TRBV28,.,CASRLWGGLNTEAFF,TGTGCCAGCAGGCTCTGGGGGGGGCTGAACACTGAAGCTTTCTTT
.,TRBJ1-1,TRBV5-6,.,CASSLVDRINTEAFF,TGTGCCAGCAGCTTGGTGGACAGAATAAACACTGAAGCTTTCTTT
.,TRBJ1-1,TRBV6-5,.,CASTAGPEAFF,TGTGCCAGCACCGCGGGGCCTGAAGCTTTCTTT
TRBD2,TRBJ2-3,TRBV19,few,CASSIGSPSGGADTQYF,TGTGCCAGTAGTATAGGAAGCCCTAGCGGGGGGGCAGATACGCAGTATTTT
.,TRBJ2-2,TRBV7-6,.,CASSPGGGNTGELFF,TGTGCCAGCAGCCCCGGAGGAGGGAACACCGGGGAGCTGTTTTTT
TRBD1,TRBJ1-1,TRBV6-1,.,CASSSDRGLTEAFF,TGTGCCAGCAGTTCAGACAGGGGGCTAACTGAAGCTTTCTTT
TRBD1,TRBJ1-5,TRBV5-6,few,CASSSGQGAFNQPQHF,TGTGCCAGCAGCAGTGGACAGGGCGCTTTCAATCAGCCCCAGCATTTT
TRBD1,TRBJ2-7,TRBV19,once,CASKRQGANYEQYF,TGTGCCAGTAAAAGACAGGGCGCAAACTACGAGCAGTACTTC
.,TRBJ2-2,TRBV15,.,CATRDSGTMNTGELFF,TGTGCCACCAGAGACTCCGGGACAATGAACACCGGGGAGCTGTTTTTT
.,TRBJ1-2,TRBV30,.,CAWRPQDPGYTF,TGTGCCTGGAGGCCCCAGGATCCTGGCTACACCTTC
.,TRBJ1-3,TRBV5-5,.,CASSLQAASGNTIYF,TGTGCCAGCAGCTTACAGGCAGCCTCTGGAAACACCATATATTTT
TRBD2,TRBJ2-1,TRBV4-1,.,CASSQESGGPNEQFF,TGCGCCAGCAGCCAAGAGTCGGGGGGGCCCAATGAGCAGTTCTTC
TRBD2,TRBJ2-7,TRBV25-1,once,CASSECGGSSYEQYF,TGTGCCAGCAGTGAATGCGGGGGGAGCTCCTACGAGCAGTACTTC
.,TRBJ2-6,TRBV2,.,CASNDRSSGANVLTF,TGTGCCAGCAACGACAGGTCCTCTGGGGCCAACGTCCTGACTTTC
.,TRBJ1-1,TRBV7-6,.,CASSSGGRNTEAFF,TGTGCCAGCAGCAGCGGGGGGCGGAACACTGAAGCTTTCTTT
.,TRBJ1-6,TRBV4-1,.,CASSQVPGSRSYNSPLHF,TGCGCCAGCAGCCAAGTGCCGGGGTCAAGATCCTATAATTCACCCCTCCACTTT
.,TRBJ2-1,TRBV18,.,CASSPDITTYNEQFF,TGTGCCAGCTCACCAGACATTACCACGTACAATGAGCAGTTCTTC
TRBD2,TRBJ2-1,TRBV2,.,CASSPSGGAAFYNEQFF,TGTGCCAGCAGTCCTAGCGGGGGGGCAGCTTTCTACAATGAGCAGTTCTTC
.,TRBJ1-1,TRBV19,.,CATTTSRQSTEAFF,TGTGCCACCACAACGTCTCGACAGAGCACTGAAGCTTTCTTT
TRBD1,TRBJ2-1,TRBV5-5,.,CASGTGGSYNEQFF,TGTGCCAGTGGGACAGGGGGATCCTACAATGAGCAGTTCTTC
.,TRBJ1-2,TRBV28,.,CASSVASVDRSYGYTF,TGTGCCAGCAGCGTCGCTTCCGTCGACAGGTCCTATGGCTACACCTTC
TRBD2,TRBJ2-5,TRBV5-6,.,CASSPGTSGGRETQYF,TGTGCCAGCAGCCCCGGGACTAGCGGGGGCCGGGAGACCCAGTACTTC
.,TRBJ2-1,TRBV5-6,.,CASSPGTWNNEQFF,TGTGCCAGCAGCCCCGGGACTTGGAACAATGAGCAGTTCTTC